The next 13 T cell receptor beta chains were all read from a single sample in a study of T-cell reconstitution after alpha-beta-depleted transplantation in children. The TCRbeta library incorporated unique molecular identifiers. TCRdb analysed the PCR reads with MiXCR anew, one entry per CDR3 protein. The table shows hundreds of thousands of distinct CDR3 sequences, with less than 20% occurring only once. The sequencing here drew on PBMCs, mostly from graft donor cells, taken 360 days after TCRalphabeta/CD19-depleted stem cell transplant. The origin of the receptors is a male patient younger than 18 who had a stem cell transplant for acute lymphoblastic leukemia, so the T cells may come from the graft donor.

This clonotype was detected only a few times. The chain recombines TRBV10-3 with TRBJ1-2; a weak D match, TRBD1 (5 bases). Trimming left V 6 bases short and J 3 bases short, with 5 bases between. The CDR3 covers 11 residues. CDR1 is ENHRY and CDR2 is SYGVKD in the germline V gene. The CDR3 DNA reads TGTGCCATCAGGGGGGACTATGGCTACACCTTC. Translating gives CAIRGDYGYTF.

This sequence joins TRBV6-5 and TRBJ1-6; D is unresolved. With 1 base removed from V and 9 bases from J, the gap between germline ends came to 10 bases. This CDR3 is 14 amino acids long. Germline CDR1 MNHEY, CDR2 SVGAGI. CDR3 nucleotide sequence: TGTGCCAGCAGTTACTGGGCGGTGGGTTCACCCCTCCACTTT. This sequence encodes CASSYWAVGSPLHF.

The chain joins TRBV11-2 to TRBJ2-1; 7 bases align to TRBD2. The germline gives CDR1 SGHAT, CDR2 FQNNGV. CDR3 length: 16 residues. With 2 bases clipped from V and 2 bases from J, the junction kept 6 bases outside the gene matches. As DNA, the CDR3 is TGTGCCAGCAGCTTAATTAGGCTAGCGGCCTACAATGAGCAGTTCTTC. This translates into CASSLIRLAAYNEQFF.

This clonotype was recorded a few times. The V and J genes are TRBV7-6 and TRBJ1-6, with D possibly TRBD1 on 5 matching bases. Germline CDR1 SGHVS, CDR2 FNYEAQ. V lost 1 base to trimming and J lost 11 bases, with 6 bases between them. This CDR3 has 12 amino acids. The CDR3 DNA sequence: TGTGCCAGCAGCTTAGTGGGGGCACCCCTCCACTTT. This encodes CASSLVGAPLHF.

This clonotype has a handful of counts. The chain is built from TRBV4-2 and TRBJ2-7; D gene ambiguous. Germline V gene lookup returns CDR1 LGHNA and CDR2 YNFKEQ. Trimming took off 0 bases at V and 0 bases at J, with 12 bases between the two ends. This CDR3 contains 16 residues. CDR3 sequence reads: CASSQDKVRYSYEQYF. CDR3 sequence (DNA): TGTGCCAGCAGCCAAGATAAAGTGAGGTACTCCTACGAGCAGTACTTC.

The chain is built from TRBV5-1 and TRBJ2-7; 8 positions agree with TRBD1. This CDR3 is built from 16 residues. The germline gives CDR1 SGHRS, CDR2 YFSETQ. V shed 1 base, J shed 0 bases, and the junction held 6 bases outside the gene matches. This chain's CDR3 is CASSLPTGGSSYEQYF. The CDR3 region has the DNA TGCGCCAGCAGCTTGCCCACAGGGGGAAGCTCCTACGAGCAGTACTTC.

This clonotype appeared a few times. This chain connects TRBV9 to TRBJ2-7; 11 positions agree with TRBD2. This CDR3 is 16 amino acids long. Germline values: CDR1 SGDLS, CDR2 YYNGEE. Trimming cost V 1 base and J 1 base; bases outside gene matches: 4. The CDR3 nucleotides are TGTGCCAGCAGCGTATTTGGGACTAGCGGATCCTACGAGCAGTACTTC. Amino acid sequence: CASSVFGTSGSYEQYF.

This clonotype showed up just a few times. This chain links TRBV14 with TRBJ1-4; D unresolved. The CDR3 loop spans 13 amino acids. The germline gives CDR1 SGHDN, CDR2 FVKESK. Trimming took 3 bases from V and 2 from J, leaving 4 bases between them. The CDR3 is CASSQHTNEKLFF. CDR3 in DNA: TGTGCCAGCAGCCAGCACACTAATGAAAAACTGTTTTTT. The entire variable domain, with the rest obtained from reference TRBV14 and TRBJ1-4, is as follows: EAGVTQFPSHSVIEKGQTVTLRCDPISGHDNLYWYRRVMGKEIKFLLHFVKESKQDESGMPNNRFLAERTGGTYSTLKVQPAELEDSGVYFCASSQHTNEKLFFGSGTQLSVL.

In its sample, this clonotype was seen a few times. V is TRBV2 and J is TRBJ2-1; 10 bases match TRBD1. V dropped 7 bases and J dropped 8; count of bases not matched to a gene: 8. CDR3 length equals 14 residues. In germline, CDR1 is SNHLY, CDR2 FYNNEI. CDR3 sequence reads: CASTGQGGLDEQFF. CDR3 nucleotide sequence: TGTGCCAGCACAGGACAGGGGGGGCTGGATGAGCAGTTCTTC.

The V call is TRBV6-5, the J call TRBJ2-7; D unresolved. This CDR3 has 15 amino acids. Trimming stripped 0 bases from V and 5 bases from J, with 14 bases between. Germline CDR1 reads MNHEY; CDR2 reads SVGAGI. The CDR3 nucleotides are TGTGCCAGCAGTTACTCCCGGTATCCGACCCACGAGCAGTACTTC. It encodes CASSYSRYPTHEQYF.

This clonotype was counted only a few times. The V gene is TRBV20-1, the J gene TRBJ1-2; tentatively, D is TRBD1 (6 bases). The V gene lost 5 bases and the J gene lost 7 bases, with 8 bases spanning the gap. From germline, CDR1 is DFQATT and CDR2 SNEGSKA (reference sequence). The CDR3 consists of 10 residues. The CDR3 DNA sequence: TGCAGTGCTCTAGGGGGTGGCTACACCTTC. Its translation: CSALGGGYTF.

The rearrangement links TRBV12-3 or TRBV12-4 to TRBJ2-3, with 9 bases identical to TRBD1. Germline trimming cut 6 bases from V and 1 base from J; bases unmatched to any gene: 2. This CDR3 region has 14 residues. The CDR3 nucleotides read TGTGCCAGCAGAGGGACAGGGCGCACAGATACGCAGTATTTT. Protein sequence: CASRGTGRTDTQYF.

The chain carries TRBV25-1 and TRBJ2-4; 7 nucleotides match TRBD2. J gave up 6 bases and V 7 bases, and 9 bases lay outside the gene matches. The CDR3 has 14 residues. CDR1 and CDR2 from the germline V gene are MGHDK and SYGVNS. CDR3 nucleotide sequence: TGTGCCAGCACCGCAACATCGGGGGGAAACATTCAGTACTTC. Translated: CASTATSGGNIQYF.